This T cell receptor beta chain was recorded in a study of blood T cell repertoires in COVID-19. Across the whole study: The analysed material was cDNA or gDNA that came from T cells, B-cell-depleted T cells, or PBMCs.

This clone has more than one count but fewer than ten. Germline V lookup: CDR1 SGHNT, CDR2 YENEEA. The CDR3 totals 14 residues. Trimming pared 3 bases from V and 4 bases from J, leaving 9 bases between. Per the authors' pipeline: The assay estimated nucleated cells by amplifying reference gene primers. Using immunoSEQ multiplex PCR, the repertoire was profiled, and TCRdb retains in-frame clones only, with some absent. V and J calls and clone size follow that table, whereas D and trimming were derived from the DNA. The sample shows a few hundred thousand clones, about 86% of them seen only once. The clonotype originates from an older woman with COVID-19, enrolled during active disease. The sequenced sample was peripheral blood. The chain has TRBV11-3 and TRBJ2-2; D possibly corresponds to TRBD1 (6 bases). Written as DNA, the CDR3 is TGTGCCAGCAGCTTGGGGGCTACCACCGGGGAGCTGTTTTTT. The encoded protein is CASSLGATTGELFF. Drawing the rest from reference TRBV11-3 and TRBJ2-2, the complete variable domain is EAGVVQSPRYKIIEKKQPVAFWCNPISGHNTLYWYLQNLGQGPELLIRYENEEAVDDSQLPKDRFSAERLKGVDSTLKIQPAELGDSAVYLCASSLGATTGELFFGEGSRLTVL.